Listed here is a single TCR beta chain. The data were taken from a study of beta chain features in type 1 diabetes. The J segment lost 3 bases and the V segment lost 0 bases, leaving 6 bases of the junction unmatched. The CDR3 sequence is 16 residues long. Germline CDR1 and CDR2: SGHRS and YFSETQ. Expressed TCRB transcripts were sequenced, since all the RNA that had been isolated was reverse transcribed. The repertoire was sequenced with immunoSEQ multiplex PCR; TCRdb's copy has only in-frame clones and lacks some. The sample lists 350,000 to 450,000 clones; approximately 15% were seen once. J is TRBJ1-5 and V is TRBV5-1, with 7 positions matching TRBD1. Sequenced input: naive CD4+ T cells from blood. This TCR was sampled from a woman aged 18 to 35 in good health. In nucleotides, the CDR3 is TGCGCCAGCAGCTTGGGTGGGGACAGACCCAATCAGCCCCAGCATTTT. Its translation is CASSLGGDRPNQPQHF.